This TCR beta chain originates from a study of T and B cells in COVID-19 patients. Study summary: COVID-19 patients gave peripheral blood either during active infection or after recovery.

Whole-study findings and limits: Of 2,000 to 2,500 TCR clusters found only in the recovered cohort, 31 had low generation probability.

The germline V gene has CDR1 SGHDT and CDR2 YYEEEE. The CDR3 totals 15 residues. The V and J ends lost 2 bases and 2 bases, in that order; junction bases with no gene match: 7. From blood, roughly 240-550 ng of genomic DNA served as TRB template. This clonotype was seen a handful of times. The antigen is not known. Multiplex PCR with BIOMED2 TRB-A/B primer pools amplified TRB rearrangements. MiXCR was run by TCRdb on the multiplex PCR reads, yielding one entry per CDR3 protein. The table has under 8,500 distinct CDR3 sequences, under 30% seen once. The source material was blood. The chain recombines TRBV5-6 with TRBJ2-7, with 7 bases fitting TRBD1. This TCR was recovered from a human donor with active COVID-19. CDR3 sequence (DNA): TGTGCCAGCAGCTTATCCGACAGGGTAACCTACGAGCAGTACTTC. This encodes CASSLSDRVTYEQYF. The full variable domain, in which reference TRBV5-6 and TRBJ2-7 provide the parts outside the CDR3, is DAGVTQSPTHLIKTRGQQVTLRCSPKSGHDTVSWYQQALGQGPQFIFQYYEEEERQRGNFPDRFSGHQFPNYSSELNVNALLLGDSALYLCASSLSDRVTYEQYFGPGTRLTVT.